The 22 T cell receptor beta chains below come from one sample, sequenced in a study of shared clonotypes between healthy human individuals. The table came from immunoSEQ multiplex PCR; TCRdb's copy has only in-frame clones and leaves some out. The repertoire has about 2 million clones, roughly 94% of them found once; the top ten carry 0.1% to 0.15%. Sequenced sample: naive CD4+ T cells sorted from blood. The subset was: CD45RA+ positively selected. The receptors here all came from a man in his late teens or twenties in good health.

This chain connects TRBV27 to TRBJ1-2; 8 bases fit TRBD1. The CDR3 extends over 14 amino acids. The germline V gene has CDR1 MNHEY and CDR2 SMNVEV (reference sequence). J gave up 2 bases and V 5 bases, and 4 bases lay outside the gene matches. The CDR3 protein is CASSPTGANYGYTF. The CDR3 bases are TGTGCCAGCAGTCCGACAGGGGCCAACTATGGCTACACCTTC.

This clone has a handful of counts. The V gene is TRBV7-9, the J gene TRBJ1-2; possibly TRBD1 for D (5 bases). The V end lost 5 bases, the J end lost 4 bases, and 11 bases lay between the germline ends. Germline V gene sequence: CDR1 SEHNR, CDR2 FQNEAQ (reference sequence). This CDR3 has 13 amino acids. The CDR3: CASSRGTGYGYTF. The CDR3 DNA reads TGTGCCAGCAGCCGAGGGACGGGCTATGGCTACACCTTC.

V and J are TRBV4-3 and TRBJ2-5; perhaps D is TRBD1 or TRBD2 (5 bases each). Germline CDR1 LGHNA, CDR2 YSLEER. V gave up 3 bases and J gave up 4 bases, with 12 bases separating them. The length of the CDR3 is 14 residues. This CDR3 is CASSQGLGRETQYF. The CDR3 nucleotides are TGCGCCAGCAGCCAGGGGCTAGGGAGAGAGACCCAGTACTTC.

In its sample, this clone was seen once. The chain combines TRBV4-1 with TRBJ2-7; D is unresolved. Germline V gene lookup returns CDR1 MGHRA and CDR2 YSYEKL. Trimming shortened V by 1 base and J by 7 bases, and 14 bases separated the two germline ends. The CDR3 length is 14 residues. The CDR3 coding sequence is TGCGCCAGCAGCCAAGTGGGCAGGCCTCATGAGCAGTACTTC. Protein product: CASSQVGRPHEQYF.

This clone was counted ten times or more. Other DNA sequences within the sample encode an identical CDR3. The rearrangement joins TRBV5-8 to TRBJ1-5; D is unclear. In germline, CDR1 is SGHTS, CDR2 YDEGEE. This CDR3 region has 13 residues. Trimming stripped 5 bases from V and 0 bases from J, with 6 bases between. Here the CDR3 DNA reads TGTGCCAGCAGTTTTGATAGCAATCAGCCCCAGCATTTT. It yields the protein CASSFDSNQPQHF.

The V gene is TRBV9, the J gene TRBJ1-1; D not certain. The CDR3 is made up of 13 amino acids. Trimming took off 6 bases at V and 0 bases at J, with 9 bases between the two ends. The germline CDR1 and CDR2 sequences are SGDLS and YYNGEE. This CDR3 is CASTRVLNTEAFF. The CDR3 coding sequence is TGTGCCAGCACTCGGGTACTGAACACTGAAGCTTTCTTT.

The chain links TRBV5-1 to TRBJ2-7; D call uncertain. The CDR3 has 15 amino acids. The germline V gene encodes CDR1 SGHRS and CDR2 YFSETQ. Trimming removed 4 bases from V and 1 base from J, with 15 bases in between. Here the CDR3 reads CASSPPVRGSYEQYF. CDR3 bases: TGCGCCAGCAGCCCCCCCGTCCGTGGATCCTACGAGCAGTACTTC.

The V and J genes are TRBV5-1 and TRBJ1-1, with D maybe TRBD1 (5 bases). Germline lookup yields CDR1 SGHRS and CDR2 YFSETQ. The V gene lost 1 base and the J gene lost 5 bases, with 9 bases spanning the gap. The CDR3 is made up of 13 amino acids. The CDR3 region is CASSLSGRTEAFF. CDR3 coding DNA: TGCGCCAGCAGCTTGTCAGGGAGAACTGAAGCTTTCTTT.

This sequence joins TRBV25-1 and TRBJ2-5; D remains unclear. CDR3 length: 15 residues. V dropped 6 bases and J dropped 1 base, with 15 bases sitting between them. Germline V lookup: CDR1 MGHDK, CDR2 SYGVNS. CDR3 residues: CASRPGLGPQETQYF. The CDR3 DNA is TGTGCCAGCAGGCCAGGTCTGGGTCCCCAAGAGACCCAGTACTTC.

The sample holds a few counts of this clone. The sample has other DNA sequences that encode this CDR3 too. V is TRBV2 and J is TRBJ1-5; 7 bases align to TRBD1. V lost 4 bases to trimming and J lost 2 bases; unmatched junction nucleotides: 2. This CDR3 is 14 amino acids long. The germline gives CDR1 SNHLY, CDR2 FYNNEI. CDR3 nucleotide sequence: TGTGCCAGCAGTGTAGGGACAGGCAATCAGCCCCAGCATTTT. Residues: CASSVGTGNQPQHF.

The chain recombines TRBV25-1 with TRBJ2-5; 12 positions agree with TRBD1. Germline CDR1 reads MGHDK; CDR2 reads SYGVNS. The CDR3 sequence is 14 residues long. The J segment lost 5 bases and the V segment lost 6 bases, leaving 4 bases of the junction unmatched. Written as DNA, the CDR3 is TGTGCCAGCAGCGGGACAGGGGGCCGGGAGACCCAGTACTTC. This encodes CASSGTGGRETQYF.

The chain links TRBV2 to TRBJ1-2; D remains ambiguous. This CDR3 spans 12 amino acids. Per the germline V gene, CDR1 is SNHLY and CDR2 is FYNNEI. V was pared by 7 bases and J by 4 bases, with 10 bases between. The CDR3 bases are TGTGCCAGCAACGAAGGGAGCTATGGCTACACCTTC. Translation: CASNEGSYGYTF. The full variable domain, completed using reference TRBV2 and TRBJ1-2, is EPEVTQTPSHQVTQMGQEVILRCVPISNHLYFYWYRQILGQKVEFLVSFYNNEISEKSEIFDDQFSVERPDGSNFTLKIRSTKLEDSAMYFCASNEGSYGYTFGSGTRLTVV.

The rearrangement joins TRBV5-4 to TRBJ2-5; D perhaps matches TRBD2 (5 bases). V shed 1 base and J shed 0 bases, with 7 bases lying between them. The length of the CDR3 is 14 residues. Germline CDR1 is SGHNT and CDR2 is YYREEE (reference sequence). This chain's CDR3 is CASSLPGYQETQYF. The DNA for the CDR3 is TGTGCCAGCAGCTTGCCGGGGTACCAAGAGACCCAGTACTTC.

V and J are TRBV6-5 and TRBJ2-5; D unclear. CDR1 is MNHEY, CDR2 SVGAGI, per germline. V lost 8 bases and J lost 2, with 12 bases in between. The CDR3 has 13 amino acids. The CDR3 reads CASAKSIQETQYF. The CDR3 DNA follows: TGTGCCAGCGCTAAGAGTATACAAGAGACCCAGTACTTC.

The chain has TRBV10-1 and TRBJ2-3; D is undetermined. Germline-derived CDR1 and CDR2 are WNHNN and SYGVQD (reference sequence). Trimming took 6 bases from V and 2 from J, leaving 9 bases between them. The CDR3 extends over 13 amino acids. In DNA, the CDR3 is TGCGCCAGCAGGGACGGCCACACAGATACGCAGTATTTT. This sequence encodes CASRDGHTDTQYF.

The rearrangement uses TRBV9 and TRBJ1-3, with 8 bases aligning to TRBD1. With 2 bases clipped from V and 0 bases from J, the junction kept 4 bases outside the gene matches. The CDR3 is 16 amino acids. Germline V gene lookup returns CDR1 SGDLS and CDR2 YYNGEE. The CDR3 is CASSVGRGLSGNTIYF. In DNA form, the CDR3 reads TGTGCCAGCAGCGTTGGCAGGGGGCTCTCTGGAAACACCATATATTTT.

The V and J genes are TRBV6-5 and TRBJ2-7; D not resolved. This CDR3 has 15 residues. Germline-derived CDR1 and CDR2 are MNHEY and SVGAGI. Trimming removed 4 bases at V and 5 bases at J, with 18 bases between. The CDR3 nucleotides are TGTGCCAGCAGTTTATACAAGGATTTGGCCCACGAGCAGTACTTC. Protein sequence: CASSLYKDLAHEQYF.

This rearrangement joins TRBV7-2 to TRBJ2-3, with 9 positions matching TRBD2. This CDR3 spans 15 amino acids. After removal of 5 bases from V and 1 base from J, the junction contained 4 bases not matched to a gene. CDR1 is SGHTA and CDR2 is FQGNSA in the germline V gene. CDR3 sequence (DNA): TGTGCCAGCAGCGTTAGCGGGAGTGGCACAGATACGCAGTATTTT. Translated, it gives CASSVSGSGTDTQYF. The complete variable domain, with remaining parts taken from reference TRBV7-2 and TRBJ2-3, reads GAGVSQSPSNKVTEKGKDVELRCDPISGHTALYWYRQSLGQGLEFLIYFQGNSAPDKSGLPSDRFSAERTGGSVSTLTIQRTQQEDSAVYLCASSVSGSGTDTQYFGPGTRLTVL.

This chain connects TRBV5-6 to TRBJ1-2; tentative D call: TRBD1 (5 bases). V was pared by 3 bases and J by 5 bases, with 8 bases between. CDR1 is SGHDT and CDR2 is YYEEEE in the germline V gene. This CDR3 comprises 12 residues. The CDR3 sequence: CASSSDRYGYTF. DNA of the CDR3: TGTGCCAGCAGCTCAGACAGATATGGCTACACCTTC.

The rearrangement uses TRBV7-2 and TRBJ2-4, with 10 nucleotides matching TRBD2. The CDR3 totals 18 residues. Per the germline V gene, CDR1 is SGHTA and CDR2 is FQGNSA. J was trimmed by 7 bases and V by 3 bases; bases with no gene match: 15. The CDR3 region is CASSFPSGRVPKRNIQYF. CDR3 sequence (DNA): TGTGCCAGCAGCTTCCCTAGCGGGAGAGTACCGAAACGGAACATTCAGTACTTC.

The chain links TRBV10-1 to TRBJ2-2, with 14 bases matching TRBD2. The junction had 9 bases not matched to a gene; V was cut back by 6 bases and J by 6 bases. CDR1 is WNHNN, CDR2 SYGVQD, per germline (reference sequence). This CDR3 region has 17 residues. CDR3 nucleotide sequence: TGCGCCAGCAGCAGGGGACTAGCGGGGGCCAAGGCCGGGGAGCTGTTTTTT. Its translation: CASSRGLAGAKAGELFF.

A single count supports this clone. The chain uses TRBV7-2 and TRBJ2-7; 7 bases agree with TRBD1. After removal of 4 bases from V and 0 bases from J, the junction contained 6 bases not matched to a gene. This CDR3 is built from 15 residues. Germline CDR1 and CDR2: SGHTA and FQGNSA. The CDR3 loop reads CASSSDRASSYEQYF. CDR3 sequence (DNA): TGTGCCAGCAGCTCTGACAGGGCCAGCTCCTACGAGCAGTACTTC.